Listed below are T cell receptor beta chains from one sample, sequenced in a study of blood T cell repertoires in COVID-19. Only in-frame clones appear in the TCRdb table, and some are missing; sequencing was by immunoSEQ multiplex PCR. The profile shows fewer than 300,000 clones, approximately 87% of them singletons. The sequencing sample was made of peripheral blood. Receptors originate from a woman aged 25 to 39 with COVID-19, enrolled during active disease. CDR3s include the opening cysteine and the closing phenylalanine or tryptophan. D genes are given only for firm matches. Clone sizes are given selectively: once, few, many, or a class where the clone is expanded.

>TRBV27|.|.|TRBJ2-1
TGTGCCAGCAGTTTTGGAGGAATTAATGAGCAGTTCTTC
CASSFGGINEQFF
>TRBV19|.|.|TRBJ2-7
TGTGCCAGTAGCACCCAACTAGCAGACTACGAGCAGTACTTC
CASSTQLADYEQYF
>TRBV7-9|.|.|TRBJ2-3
TGTGCCAGCAGCTTCGAAACCCGGACAGATACGCAGTATTTT
CASSFETRTDTQYF
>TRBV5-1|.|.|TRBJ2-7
TGCGCCAGCAGCTTGGTCCTCCAGGGGAACAACGAGCAGTACTTC
CASSLVLQGNNEQYF
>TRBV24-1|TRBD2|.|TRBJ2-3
TGTGCCACCAGTGAAGGAGGACTAGCATACGATACGCAGTATTTT
CATSEGGLAYDTQYF
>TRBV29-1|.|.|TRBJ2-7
TGCAGCGTTGAGGGACTTTCCTACGAGCAGTACTTC
CSVEGLSYEQYF
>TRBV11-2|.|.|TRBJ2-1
TGTGCCAGCAGCTTATACAGGTTGAGCTCCTACAATGAGCAGTTCTTC
CASSLYRLSSYNEQFF
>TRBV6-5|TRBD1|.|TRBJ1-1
TGTGCCAGCAGTTACACGGGACAGGCCGCTGAAGCTTTCTTT
CASSYTGQAAEAFF
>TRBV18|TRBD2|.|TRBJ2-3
TGTGCCAGCTCATCCGGTAGCGGGGGGGCCTTTGGAGATACGCAGTATTTT
CASSSGSGGAFGDTQYF
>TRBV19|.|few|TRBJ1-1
TGTGCCACCGGGAACACTGAAGCTTTCTTT
CATGNTEAFF
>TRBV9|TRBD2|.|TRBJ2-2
TGTGCCAGCAGGGTTAGCGGGGGGCCGTACACCGGGGAGCTGTTTTTT
CASRVSGGPYTGELFF
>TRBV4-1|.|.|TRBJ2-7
TGCGCCAGCAGCCAAGGAAGTGCCGGCTACGAGCAGTACTTC
CASSQGSAGYEQYF
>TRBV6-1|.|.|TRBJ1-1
TGTGCCAGCAGTTCCGGGGGGGTCGGGACTGAAGCTTTCTTT
CASSSGGVGTEAFF
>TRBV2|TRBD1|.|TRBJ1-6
TGTGCCAGCAAGAGGGACAGGGGGGAGTCACCCCTCCACTTT
CASKRDRGESPLHF
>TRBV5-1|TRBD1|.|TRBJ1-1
TGCGCCAGCAGCCCCAGGACAGGGCGAGGCTTCGTGAACACTGAAGCTTTCTTT
CASSPRTGRGFVNTEAFF
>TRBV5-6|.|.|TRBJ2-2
TGTGCCAGCAGCTTGGTCCGGGGGGCCACCGGGGAGCTGTTTTTT
CASSLVRGATGELFF
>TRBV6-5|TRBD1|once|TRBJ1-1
TGTGCCAGCAGTTCGCGCGGACAGGCCGGGGGCACTGAAGCTTTCTTT
CASSSRGQAGGTEAFF
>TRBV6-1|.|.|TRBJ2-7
TGTGCCAGCAGTGACGGACCCAGGGGCGCCTACGAGCAGTACTTC
CASSDGPRGAYEQYF
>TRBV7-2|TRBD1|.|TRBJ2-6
TGTGCCAGCAGCTCCGAGAGACAGGGGGAGCTCTCGGCCAACGTCCTGACTTTC
CASSSERQGELSANVLTF
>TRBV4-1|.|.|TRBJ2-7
TGCGCCAGCAGCCCTAGTACTAGCTACGAGCAGTACTTC
CASSPSTSYEQYF
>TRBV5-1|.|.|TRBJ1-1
TGCGCCAGCAGCTCCGCCACAGGGCGAACTGAAGCTTTCTTT
CASSSATGRTEAFF
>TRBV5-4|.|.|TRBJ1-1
TGTGCCAGCAGCCCTTTGGCAGGGCTAGGCACTGAAGCTTTCTTT
CASSPLAGLGTEAFF
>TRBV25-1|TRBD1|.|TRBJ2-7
TGTGCCAGCAGTGGATCTTACGGGACAGCTGCCTACGAGCAGTACTTC
CASSGSYGTAAYEQYF
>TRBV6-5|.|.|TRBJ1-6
TGTGCCAGCAGCCAATCCTGGGCCGCGAATTCACCCCTCCACTTT
CASSQSWAANSPLHF